Listed below are T cell receptor beta chains from one sample, sequenced in a study of spatial heterogeneity in lung cancer. TCRdb recomputed calls from the 5' RACE reads with MiXCR, one row per CDR3 protein. The repertoire has around 20,000 distinct CDR3 sequences, around 9.7% of them found once; the top ten carry less than 25%. Material: PBMCs, obtained at follow-up. Source of these receptors: a male donor with early-stage non-small cell lung cancer. Each CDR3 is given with its conserved first and last residue.

TRBJ1-1 11 TRBV29-1 CSVALTTEAFF
TRBJ1-1 13 TRBV6-5 CASSHGRYTEAFF
TRBJ1-6 15 TRBV5-1 CASSFEGSSISPLHF
TRBJ2-3 15 TRBV7-6 CASSLLAGGQVPQYF
TRBJ1-5 19 TRBV6-7 CASSYGTTLLENSNQPQHF
TRBJ1-4 15 TRBV11-2 CASSLKRDLGEKLFF
TRBJ2-1 16 TRBV6-4 CASSEGLAGLYNEQFF
TRBJ2-3 17 TRBV6-1 CASSEIPRGASTDTQYF
TRBJ2-1 12 TRBV29-1 CSVEGGGDSEFF
TRBJ2-7 12 TRBV7-2 CASSLTPYEQYF
TRBJ1-2 15 TRBV19 CASRGSLGLYYGYTF
TRBJ2-3 12 TRBV12-3/TRBV12-4 CASSLTKDTQYF
TRBJ2-5 13 TRBV20-1 CSAPRALEKTQYF
TRBJ2-4 15 TRBV12-3/TRBV12-4 CASGLWVLAKNIQYF
TRBJ1-2 16 TRBV7-2 CASSLASPQSVYGYTF
TRBJ2-1 14 TRBV5-1 CASSPIAGVNEQFF
TRBJ2-3 15 TRBV15 CATMGGGERTDTQYF
TRBJ2-7 12 TRBV5-4 CASSSPGTEQYF
TRBJ2-3 18 TRBV4-2 CASSHQAGTREPTDTQYF
TRBJ2-1 13 TRBV12-3/TRBV12-4 CASSPRTGGEQFF
TRBJ2-7 14 TRBV6-2/TRBV6-3 CASSRTGGSYEQYF
TRBJ2-3 12 TRBV7-2 CASSPRTDTQYF
TRBJ2-2 15 TRBV7-2 CASSWRGPNTGELFF
TRBJ1-5 17 TRBV6-2/TRBV6-3 CASSKGQGILRNQPQHF
TRBJ1-4 16 TRBV20-1 CSALLTTGPGSGKLFF
TRBJ1-5 12 TRBV20-1 CSAGQGSQPQHF
TRBJ2-7 14 TRBV15 CATSIAGQTYEQYF
TRBJ2-1 15 TRBV28 CASSLRASGEHEQFF
TRBJ1-1 13 TRBV7-7 CASSLDKNTEAFF
TRBJ1-1 13 TRBV29-1 CSVRGLTNTEAFF
TRBJ1-2 13 TRBV7-2 CAGSFLGAYGYTF
TRBJ2-7 12 TRBV20-1 CSAGGQGGEQYF
TRBJ2-1 14 TRBV20-1 CSASGGARDNEQFF
TRBJ2-5 15 TRBV7-2 CASSLLAGGPETQYF
TRBJ1-1 14 TRBV4-2 CASSQRTGYTEAFF
TRBJ1-6 14 TRBV6-5 CASRRISYNSPLHF
TRBJ2-3 13 TRBV29-1 CSVDGGGGDTQYF
TRBJ1-1 14 TRBV7-9 CASSPRTLGTEAFF
TRBJ1-2 13 TRBV7-2 CASSLGTMTGYTF
TRBJ2-5 16 TRBV4-1 CASSQEMRGGQETQYF
TRBJ1-1 17 TRBV29-1 CSVDPPGQGAGDTEAFF
TRBJ2-1 15 TRBV7-9 CASSSSGRFTNEQFF